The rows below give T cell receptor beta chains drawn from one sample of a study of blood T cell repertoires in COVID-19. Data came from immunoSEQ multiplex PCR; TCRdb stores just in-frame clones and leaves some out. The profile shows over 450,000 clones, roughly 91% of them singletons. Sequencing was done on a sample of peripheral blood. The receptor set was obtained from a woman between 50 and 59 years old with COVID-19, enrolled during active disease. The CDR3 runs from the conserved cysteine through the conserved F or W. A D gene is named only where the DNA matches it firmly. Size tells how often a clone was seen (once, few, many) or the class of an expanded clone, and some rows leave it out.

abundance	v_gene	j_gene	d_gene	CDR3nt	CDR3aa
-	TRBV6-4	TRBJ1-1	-	TGTGCCAGCAGCTCCACCCCCAGGGGAGAAGCTTTCTTT	CASSSTPRGEAFF
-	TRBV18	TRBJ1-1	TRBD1	TGTGCCAGCTCACTTTTGGGACAGGGTCCCACTGAAGCTTTCTTT	CASSLLGQGPTEAFF
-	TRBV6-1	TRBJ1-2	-	TGTGCCAGCAGTGAGCAGGGTACTAACTATGGCTACACCTTC	CASSEQGTNYGYTF
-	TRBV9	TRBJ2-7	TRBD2	TGTGCCAGCAGCAGGAGCGGGGCAACGATCTACGAGCAGTACTTC	CASSRSGATIYEQYF
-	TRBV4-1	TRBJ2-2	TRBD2	TGCGCCAGCAGCCGAGCGGGGGCGGGCGGGGAGCTGTTTTTT	CASSRAGAGGELFF
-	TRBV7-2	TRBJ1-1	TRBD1	TGTGCCAGCAGCTCCCAGGACAGGCGTTTGAACACTGAAGCTTTCTTT	CASSSQDRRLNTEAFF
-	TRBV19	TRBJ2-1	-	TGTGCCAGTAGTCGTACGGCGGGGAGCTCCTACAATGAGCAGTTCTTC	CASSRTAGSSYNEQFF
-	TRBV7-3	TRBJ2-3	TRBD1	TGTGCCAGCACTCCAGAAGGGCGGGGGACAGGGGGCACAGATACGCAGTATTTT	CASTPEGRGTGGTDTQYF
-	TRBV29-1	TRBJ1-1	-	TGCAGCGCCCCTCAGGCAGGGAACACTGAAGCTTTCTTT	CSAPQAGNTEAFF
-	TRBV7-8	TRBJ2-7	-	TGTGCCAGCAGCCCTGAAGGGGATGCGTACGAGCAGTACTTC	CASSPEGDAYEQYF
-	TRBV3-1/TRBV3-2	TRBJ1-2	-	TGTGCCAGCAGCCAAACGGCAGGGGATGGCTACACCTTC	CASSQTAGDGYTF
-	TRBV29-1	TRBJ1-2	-	TGCAGTAGCTCGGGTGCCGACTATGGCTACACCTTC	CSSSGADYGYTF
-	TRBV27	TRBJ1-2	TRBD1	TGTGCCAGCAGTCCCCGGGACAGGGGTCTGGGGGGCTACACCTTC	CASSPRDRGLGGYTF
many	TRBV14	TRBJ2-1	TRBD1	TGTGCCAGCAGCCCTGGGACAGGGGGCTCCTACAATGAGCAGTTCTTC	CASSPGTGGSYNEQFF
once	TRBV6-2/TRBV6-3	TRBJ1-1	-	TGTGCCAGCAGTTACCCCTCGGGGACTGAAGCTTTCTTT	CASSYPSGTEAFF
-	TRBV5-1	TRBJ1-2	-	TGCGCCAGCAGCTTGGACAGGATGAACTATGGCTACACCTTC	CASSLDRMNYGYTF
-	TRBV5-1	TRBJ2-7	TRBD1	TGCGCCAGCAGCATGGGACAGGGGGCGCGGGAGCAGTACTTC	CASSMGQGAREQYF
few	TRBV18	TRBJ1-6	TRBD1	TGTGCCAGCTCACCCCAGGACAGGGGGGTTAATTCACCCCTCCACTTT	CASSPQDRGVNSPLHF
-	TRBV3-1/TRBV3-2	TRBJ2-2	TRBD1	TGTGCCAGCAGCTCAGGACAGGGATTGAACACCGGGGAGCTGTTTTTT	CASSSGQGLNTGELFF
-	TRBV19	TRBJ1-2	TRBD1	TGTGCCAGTAGAGGGGACAGGGTAATTCAAGTCTACACCTTC	CASRGDRVIQVYTF
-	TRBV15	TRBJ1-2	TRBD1	TGTGCCACCAGCGGGCCACAGGGGACGCCCGCGCTTTATGGCTACACCTTC	CATSGPQGTPALYGYTF
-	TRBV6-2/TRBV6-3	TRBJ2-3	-	TGTGCCAGCAGTTACAAACCCGGACTCACAGATACGCAGTATTTT	CASSYKPGLTDTQYF
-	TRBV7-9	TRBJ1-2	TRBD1	TGTGCCAGCAGCCGCGACGGGACAGATACATATGGCTACACCTTC	CASSRDGTDTYGYTF
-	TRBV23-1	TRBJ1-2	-	TGCGCCAGCAGTCAGGAGTGCTGGGGAGATGACTATGGCTACACCTTC	CASSQECWGDDYGYTF
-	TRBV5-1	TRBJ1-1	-	TGCGCCAGCAGTTATCTTGAAGGGGAAGAAGCTTTCTTT	CASSYLEGEEAFF
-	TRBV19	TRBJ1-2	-	TGTGCCAGTAGTATGATGGCCAGGGGTTCAGGCTACACCTTC	CASSMMARGSGYTF
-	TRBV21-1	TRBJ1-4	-	TGTGCCAGCGGCAATGGACAGCTAAAAGAAAAACTGTTTTTT	CASGNGQLKEKLFF
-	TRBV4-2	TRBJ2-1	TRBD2	TGTGCCAGCAGCCCGGCCGGGACTAGACCCTCTGGTGAGCAGTTCTTC	CASSPAGTRPSGEQFF
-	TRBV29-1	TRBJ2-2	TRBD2	TGCAGCGTTGCACTAGCGGGGGGGCCCGGGGAGCTGTTTTTT	CSVALAGGPGELFF
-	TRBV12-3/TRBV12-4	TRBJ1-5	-	TGTGCCAGCAGCTCGGTGGGAGGGAAGCCCCAGCATTTT	CASSSVGGKPQHF
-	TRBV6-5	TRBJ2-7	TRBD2	TGTGCCAGCGGACTAGCGGGGGGCTACGAGCAGTACTTC	CASGLAGGYEQYF
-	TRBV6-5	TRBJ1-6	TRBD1	TGTGCCAGCACCCCCGGACAGGGAACACCCCTCCACTTT	CASTPGQGTPLHF
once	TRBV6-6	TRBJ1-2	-	TGTGCCAGCAGTCTTCCCTCGACGGGGGGCTACACCTTC	CASSLPSTGGYTF
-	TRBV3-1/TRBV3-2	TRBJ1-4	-	TGTGCCAGCAGCCAAGAACGGGGGGGAGTAACTAATGAAAAACTGTTTTTT	CASSQERGGVTNEKLFF
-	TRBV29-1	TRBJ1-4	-	TGCAGCGCTGTTGGGGAGGGGGAAAAACTGTTTTTT	CSAVGEGEKLFF